This record covers a single T cell receptor (beta chain). This sample is part of a study of cytomegalovirus exposure and HLA in healthy donors. Researchers ran the PCR with 60 Vbeta and 13 Jbeta primers. The table came from immunoSEQ multiplex PCR; TCRdb's copy has only in-frame clones and leaves some out. The sample yields about 160,000 clones, 75% to 90% seen once. The CDR3 spans 18 residues. V shed 2 bases and J shed 5 bases, with 24 bases lying between them. CDR1 SNHLY and CDR2 FYNNEI come from the germline V gene. The V gene is TRBV2, the J gene TRBJ1-2, with D tentatively TRBD1 (5 bases). The receptor's source is a young woman in good health and CMV-seronegative. Sequenced material: PBMCs. Written as DNA, the CDR3 is TGTGCCAGCAGTGAAAGGGGCAGAATCACCCCAGGGCTTTATGGCTACACCTTC. It encodes CASSERGRITPGLYGYTF.